The rows below give T cell receptor beta chains drawn from one sample of a study of vaccination and CD4 T cells after COVID-19. Antigen specificity for these receptors is unknown. TCRdb reanalysed the PCR reads using MiXCR and keeps one entry per CDR3 protein. This table has roughly 7,200 distinct CDR3 sequences, approximately 44% appearing once. The sequencing input was CD4+ T cells from blood, cultured in vitro. The source is a human donor in good health. Both conserved end residues are part of each CDR3. Each record gives: D gene, clone size, J gene, V gene, CDR3 DNA, CDR3 protein. D genes are given only for firm matches. Size is omitted from some rows. Given values are once, few, many or a class for expanded clones.

- | once | TRBJ2-3 | TRBV18 | TGTGCCAGCTCACCGGGACCGAGCACAGATACGCAGTATTTT | CASSPGPSTDTQYF
- | few | TRBJ2-1 | TRBV7-9 | TGTGCCAGCAGCGCGACAGGAGGTCCCTACAATGAGCAGTTCTTC | CASSATGGPYNEQFF
TRBD2 | few | TRBJ2-4 | TRBV20-1 | TGCAGTGCTAGCCTTCTGGGGCGGGGGGAAAACATTCAGTACTTC | CSASLLGRGENIQYF
- | few | TRBJ1-1 | TRBV19 | TGTGCCAGTTGGGGACACCCGAACACTGAAGCTTTCTTT | CASWGHPNTEAFF
TRBD1 | - | TRBJ1-5 | TRBV6-1 | TGTGCCAGCCAAATTCTTCCGGGACAGGGTTCTCAGCCCCAGCATTTT | CASQILPGQGSQPQHF
- | - | TRBJ1-1 | TRBV25-1 | TGTGCCAGCAGACGAGGACAGGAAGCTTTCTTT | CASRRGQEAFF
TRBD2 | - | TRBJ2-1 | TRBV7-9 | TGTGCCAGCAGCTTAGGGACTAGCTGGGGGAATGAGCAGTTCTTC | CASSLGTSWGNEQFF
TRBD1 | - | TRBJ2-7 | TRBV25-1 | TGTGCCAGCAGTCTGGCAGGGGGCTACGAGCAGTACTTC | CASSLAGGYEQYF
- | - | TRBJ1-5 | TRBV6-1 | TGTGCCAGCAGACCCAAGTGGGATAGCAATCAGCCCCAGCATTTT | CASRPKWDSNQPQHF
TRBD2 | - | TRBJ2-3 | TRBV6-1 | TGTGCCAGCAGGGATAGCGGGGTGACAGATACGCAGTATTTT | CASRDSGVTDTQYF
- | - | TRBJ1-1 | TRBV12-3/TRBV12-4 | TGTGCCAGCAGCCCGTGGAACACTGAAGCTTTCTTT | CASSPWNTEAFF
TRBD1 | - | TRBJ1-6 | TRBV6-5 | TGTGCCAGCAGTTACCTTAGGACAGGCGACTCCTATAATTCACCCCTCCACTTT | CASSYLRTGDSYNSPLHF
- | - | TRBJ1-5 | TRBV5-1 | TGCGCCAGCAGCTTGACCACAGGCAATCAGCCCCAGCATTTT | CASSLTTGNQPQHF
TRBD2 | few | TRBJ2-3 | TRBV19 | TGTGCCAGTAGTCTCGCTAGCGGTCCGCCGGATACGCAGTATTTT | CASSLASGPPDTQYF
TRBD2 | - | TRBJ2-5 | TRBV19 | TGTGCCAGTAGTATCGGGGGGGCTATCGTAGAGACCCAGTACTTC | CASSIGGAIVETQYF
- | few | TRBJ1-1 | TRBV2 | TGTGCCAGCGCTAGGACAGAGGGGACTGAAGCTTTCTTT | CASARTEGTEAFF
- | - | TRBJ2-2 | TRBV21-1 | TGTGCCAGCAGCGCCGTAGTCGGGAACACCGGGGAGCTGTTTTTT | CASSAVVGNTGELFF
TRBD1 | - | TRBJ1-1 | TRBV28 | TGTGCCAGCAGTGAACAGGGGGCTACGACTGAAGCTTTCTTT | CASSEQGATTEAFF
- | - | TRBJ2-2 | TRBV19 | TGTGCCAGTAGTATAGCTAACAGGAACACCGGGGAGCTGTTTTTT | CASSIANRNTGELFF
- | - | TRBJ1-2 | TRBV14 | TGTGCCAGCAGCCAACTGCCGGGCGGCAGGCTGGAGAATGGCTACACCTTC | CASSQLPGGRLENGYTF